The 31 T cell receptor beta chains given below trace back to one sample, sequenced in a study of PD-L1 blockade in urothelial cancer. TCRdb keeps only in-frame clones here, not all; method: immunoSEQ multiplex PCR. The sample comprises about 39,000 clones, about 89% of which are singletons, and less than 2% rests with the top ten. The sequenced sample was PBMCs, obtained around atezolizumab (anti-PD-L1) treatment. These receptors all stem from a man in his 60s with urothelial cancer.

The chain uses TRBV4-2 and TRBJ2-1; TRBD1 matches 9 bases. Germline loops: CDR1 LGHNA, CDR2 YNFKEQ. The CDR3 covers 15 residues. After removal of 4 bases from V and 0 bases from J, the junction contained 1 base not matched to a gene. The CDR3 DNA follows: TGTGCCAGCAGCCGGGACAGGGTCTCCTACAATGAGCAGTTCTTC. Amino acids: CASSRDRVSYNEQFF.

The genes are TRBV7-2 and TRBJ2-3; D is undetermined. Trimming pared 4 bases from V and 7 bases from J, leaving 12 bases between. The CDR3 length is 13 residues. Germline assignment: CDR1 SGHTA and CDR2 FQGNSA. The CDR3 DNA is TGTGCCAGCAGCTCTCCAGTAAGAAATACGCAGTATTTT. It translates to CASSSPVRNTQYF.

This clone was found a few times. The chain uses TRBV6-1 and TRBJ1-1, with TRBD1 identical over 7 bases. The germline V gene encodes CDR1 MNHNS and CDR2 SASEGT. The V and J ends lost 6 bases and 4 bases, in that order; junction bases with no gene match: 8. CDR3 length equals 14 residues. The CDR3 reads CASRDRLGSTEAFF. The CDR3 DNA follows: TGTGCCAGCAGGGACAGGTTAGGGAGCACTGAAGCTTTCTTT.

The chain is built from TRBV28 and TRBJ1-1, with D hard to call. In germline, CDR1 is MDHEN, CDR2 SYDVKM. The V gene lost 6 bases and the J gene lost 4 bases, with 21 bases spanning the gap. The CDR3 runs 16 residues. CDR3 nucleotide sequence: TGTGCCAGCAGCCGCCTAGACATTCCGGCGGGCACTGAAGCTTTCTTT. Its translation is CASSRLDIPAGTEAFF. Full variable domain (remainder filled in from reference TRBV28 and TRBJ1-1): DVKVTQSSRYLVKRTGEKVFLECVQDMDHENMFWYRQDPGLGLRLIYFSYDVKMKEKGDIPEGYSVSREKKERFSLILESASTNQTSMYLCASSRLDIPAGTEAFFGQGTRLTVV.

The chain is built from TRBV28 and TRBJ2-1; 10 positions agree with TRBD2. V was clipped by 5 bases and J by 3 bases; unmatched bases: 1. The CDR3 is 14 amino acids. Germline CDR1 MDHEN, CDR2 SYDVKM. This chain's CDR3 is CASSRLAGYNEQFF. The CDR3 DNA reads as TGTGCCAGCAGTCGACTAGCGGGCTACAATGAGCAGTTCTTC.

CDR3 in amino acids: CASSPSGGIQYF. The CDR3, as DNA: TGTGCCAGCAGCCCCTCGGGGGGGATCCAGTACTTC. J is TRBJ2-5 and V is TRBV27; 8 nucleotides agree with TRBD2. Germline CDR1 and CDR2: MNHEY and SMNVEV (reference sequence). J lost 10 bases, V lost 6 bases, and 7 bases had no gene match. The CDR3 has 12 residues.

This clone was counted between two and nine times. The chain links TRBV11-2 to TRBJ1-2; no firm D call. Per germline, CDR1 SGHAT and CDR2 FQNNGV. Trimming cost V 2 bases and J 6 bases, with 13 bases left between them. The CDR3 spans 14 residues. This CDR3 reads CASSLRLSTDGYTF. DNA for the CDR3: TGTGCCAGCAGCTTAAGGCTCTCAACAGATGGCTACACCTTC.

This clone was picked up a small number of times. V is TRBV27 and J is TRBJ2-4; D is possibly TRBD2 (7 bases). The CDR3 runs 14 residues. The V gene lost 5 bases and the J gene lost 8 bases, with 16 bases spanning the gap. The germline V gene has CDR1 MNHEY and CDR2 SMNVEV (reference sequence). The DNA of the CDR3 is TGTGCCAGCAGTACGAGGGGGGGCGGGTACATTCAGTACTTC. This sequence encodes CASSTRGGGYIQYF.

The gene calls are TRBV19 and TRBJ1-5; D possibly corresponds to TRBD1 (6 bases). The V gene's germline CDR1 is LNHDA and CDR2 SQIVND (reference sequence). V was cut by 7 bases and J by 3 bases, with 16 bases left in between. This CDR3 contains 15 residues. CDR3 loop: CASTLRGQINQPQHF. The CDR3, as DNA: TGTGCCAGTACTCTGAGGGGACAAATCAATCAGCCCCAGCATTTT.

The chain recombines TRBV30 with TRBJ1-1; unclear D gene. Germline V gene sequence: CDR1 GTSNPN, CDR2 SVGIG (reference sequence). The CDR3 sequence is 13 residues long. The germline V and J ends were trimmed by 2 bases and 0 bases, with 7 bases remaining between them. In DNA, the CDR3 is TGTGCCTGGAGTCCCAGTATGAACACTGAAGCTTTCTTT. Its protein is CAWSPSMNTEAFF.

This clone was detected a few times. The DNA of the CDR3 is TGTGCCAGCAGCCCGGGTTGGGCGAACACCGGGGAGCTGTTTTTT. It translates to CASSPGWANTGELFF. This chain uses TRBV7-6 with TRBJ2-2; unclear D gene. The CDR3 is 15 residues long. Germline-derived CDR1 and CDR2 are SGHVS and FNYEAQ. With 5 bases removed from V and 0 bases from J, the gap between germline ends came to 10 bases.

J is TRBJ2-5 and V is TRBV5-6; TRBD2 matches at 9 bases. The germline V gene has CDR1 SGHDT and CDR2 YYEEEE. The CDR3 extends over 15 amino acids. J gave up 4 bases and V 5 bases, and 9 bases lay outside the gene matches. CDR3 coding DNA: TGTGCCAGCAGTTCACAGACTAGCGGAGGAGAGACCCAGTACTTC. It is translated as CASSSQTSGGETQYF.

The DNA of the CDR3 is TGTGCCAGCAGTCCGGCAGGGGCCTGGACTGAAGCTTTCTTT. This translates into CASSPAGAWTEAFF. The V gene is TRBV28, the J gene TRBJ1-1, with D tentatively TRBD1 (6 bases). Trimming removed 5 bases at V and 5 bases at J, with 15 bases between. This CDR3 is built from 14 residues. The germline gives CDR1 MDHEN, CDR2 SYDVKM.

The rearrangement joins TRBV5-6 to TRBJ1-2; D ambiguous. With 0 bases removed from V and 4 bases from J, the gap between germline ends came to 7 bases. The CDR3 loop spans 13 amino acids. Germline CDR1 SGHDT, CDR2 YYEEEE. The DNA for the CDR3 is TGTGCCAGCAGCTTGGGTAATCGCTATGGCTACACCTTC. It translates to CASSLGNRYGYTF.

The genes are TRBV5-1 and TRBJ1-1; 11 bases match TRBD1. Per germline, CDR1 SGHRS and CDR2 YFSETQ. V lost 2 bases to trimming and J lost 5 bases; unmatched junction nucleotides: 8. This CDR3 has 16 amino acids. The CDR3 DNA sequence: TGCGCCAGCAGCTTTCTACCGGGACAGGGGGGGACTGAAGCTTTCTTT. It is translated as CASSFLPGQGGTEAFF. Using reference TRBV5-1 and TRBJ1-1 for the parts outside the CDR3, the full variable domain is KAGVTQTPRYLIKTRGQQVTLSCSPISGHRSVSWYQQTPGQGLQFLFEYFSETQRNKGNFPGRFSGRQFSNSRSEMNVSTLELGDSALYLCASSFLPGQGGTEAFFGQGTRLTVV.

The chain employs TRBV30 and TRBJ2-3; 15 bases align to TRBD2. CDR3 length: 15 residues. The V gene's germline CDR1 is GTSNPN and CDR2 SVGIG (reference sequence). J was trimmed by 6 bases and V by 1 base; bases with no gene match: 2. CDR3 sequence: CAWSGTSGRVDTQYF. The DNA of the CDR3 is TGTGCCTGGAGTGGGACTAGCGGGAGGGTTGATACGCAGTATTTT.

This rearrangement joins TRBV30 to TRBJ1-3; D call uncertain. CDR1 and CDR2 (germline): GTSNPN, SVGIG (reference sequence). CDR3 length equals 12 residues. Trimming took 4 bases from V and 1 from J, leaving 5 bases between them. The CDR3 loop reads CAWISSGNTIYF. The CDR3 DNA reads TGTGCCTGGATCTCTTCTGGAAACACCATATATTTT.

The rearrangement uses TRBV7-3 and TRBJ2-4; D is perhaps TRBD1 (6 bases). The CDR3 has 19 residues. Trimming removed 3 bases at V and 1 base at J, with 22 bases between. The germline V gene has CDR1 SGHTA and CDR2 FQGTGA. The CDR3 loop reads CASSFWTETTFFAKNIQYF. DNA for the CDR3: TGTGCCAGCAGCTTTTGGACAGAGACCACTTTCTTCGCCAAAAACATTCAGTACTTC.

This clone was detected a few times. The chain links TRBV6-6 to TRBJ2-7, with D perhaps matching TRBD1 (5 bases). V was shortened by 6 bases and J by 5 bases, with 17 bases between the two germline ends. Germline V CDR1 and CDR2: MNHNY, SVGAGI (reference sequence). The CDR3 is 14 residues long. For the CDR3, the DNA is TGTGCCAGCAGGAAACGAGAACAGGTCAACGAGCAGTACTTC. Protein: CASRKREQVNEQYF.

The V gene is TRBV27, the J gene TRBJ2-5; 9 bases fit TRBD1. The germline V gene encodes CDR1 MNHEY and CDR2 SMNVEV (reference sequence). The CDR3 sequence is 15 residues long. V lost 5 bases to trimming and J lost 5 bases; unmatched junction nucleotides: 9. The CDR3 region has the DNA TGTGCCAGCAGTGGGCACAGGGGGCCGGGGGAGACCCAGTACTTC. Residues: CASSGHRGPGETQYF.

The chain combines TRBV5-4 with TRBJ2-2; maybe TRBD1 (7 bases). This CDR3 has 13 amino acids. V was trimmed by 10 bases and J by 7 bases, leaving 17 bases between them. The germline CDR1 and CDR2 sequences are SGHNT and YYREEE (reference sequence). CDR3 amino acids: CAGGTASFGELFF. CDR3 in DNA: TGTGCCGGCGGGACAGCTTCTTTCGGGGAGCTGTTTTTT. The complete variable domain, with remaining parts taken from reference TRBV5-4 and TRBJ2-2, reads ETGVTQSPTHLIKTRGQQVTLRCSSQSGHNTVSWYQQALGQGPQFIFQYYREEENGRGNFPPRFSGLQFPNYSSELNVNALELDDSALYLCAGGTASFGELFFGEGSRLTVL.

The CDR3 DNA reads as TGCGCCAGCAAAGGACAGGAGGGAGACACTGAAGCTTTCTTT. Amino acid sequence: CASKGQEGDTEAFF. The V call is TRBV5-1, the J call TRBJ1-1; 7 positions agree with TRBD1. The CDR3 sequence is 14 residues long. The ends lost 6 bases at V and 3 bases at J; junction bases unmatched: 8. Germline V lookup: CDR1 SGHRS, CDR2 YFSETQ.

The gene calls are TRBV10-3 and TRBJ1-1; weak D call: TRBD1 (5 bases). This CDR3 is built from 13 residues. The germline V gene encodes CDR1 ENHRY and CDR2 SYGVKD. V shed 3 bases and J shed 7 bases, with 12 bases lying between them. CDR3 sequence reads: CAISDRVLGEAFF. CDR3 sequence (DNA): TGTGCCATCAGTGACAGGGTTTTGGGTGAAGCTTTCTTT.

J is TRBJ2-3 and V is TRBV5-1, with TRBD2 matching 10 bases. Looked up from germline, CDR1 is SGHRS and CDR2 is YFSETQ. Trimming removed 0 bases from V and 3 bases from J; junction bases left unmatched: 7. This CDR3 contains 17 residues. The CDR3 sequence is CASSLEGAGGPTDTQYF. The CDR3 coding sequence is TGCGCCAGCAGCTTGGAAGGAGCGGGAGGGCCGACAGATACGCAGTATTTT.

The chain combines TRBV6-1 with TRBJ1-1; D may be TRBD1 (5 bases). Trimming pared 4 bases from V and 10 bases from J, leaving 16 bases between. The CDR3 is 13 residues long. Germline V lookup: CDR1 MNHNS, CDR2 SASEGT. CDR3 region: CASSVDGIGVAFF. Here the CDR3 DNA reads TGTGCCAGCAGTGTAGACGGAATAGGGGTAGCTTTCTTT.

This clone was picked up one time. The rearrangement uses TRBV7-2 and TRBJ1-2; 7 nucleotides match TRBD1. The germline V gene has CDR1 SGHTA and CDR2 FQGNSA. With 5 bases clipped from V and 4 bases from J, the junction kept 4 bases outside the gene matches. The CDR3 is 13 residues long. In DNA, the CDR3 is TGTGCCAGCAGCCCAGGGGGACTCTATGGCTACACCTTC. Translated: CASSPGGLYGYTF.

Here the CDR3 reads CATSRVEGDRFKNIQYF. In DNA form, the CDR3 reads TGTGCCACCAGCAGAGTCGAAGGGGACAGGTTCAAAAACATTCAGTACTTC. The V call is TRBV15, the J call TRBJ2-4; 8 positions match TRBD1. V lost 1 base to trimming and J lost 3 bases; unmatched junction nucleotides: 8. This CDR3 region has 17 residues. The germline gives CDR1 LNHNV, CDR2 YYDKDF (reference sequence).

The V call is TRBV2, the J call TRBJ1-5; 8 nucleotides agree with TRBD1. The CDR3 is 17 amino acids. Germline V gene data show CDR1 as SNHLY and CDR2 as FYNNEI. V dropped 4 bases and J dropped 0; count of bases not matched to a gene: 8. CDR3 bases: TGTGCCAGCAGTGGGACAGGGTTCGGATATAGCAATCAGCCCCAGCATTTT. It codes for CASSGTGFGYSNQPQHF.

The genes are TRBV28 and TRBJ1-4; D is possibly TRBD1 (5 bases). V was pared by 5 bases and J by 7 bases, with 17 bases between. CDR1 and CDR2 from the germline V gene are MDHEN and SYDVKM. This CDR3 is built from 15 residues. The CDR3 spells CASSLYMGGTEKLFF. In DNA form, the CDR3 reads TGTGCCAGCAGTCTCTATATGGGGGGAACTGAAAAACTGTTTTTT.

V gene TRBV7-9 combines with J gene TRBJ2-7; 7 nucleotides match TRBD1. Germline V CDR1 and CDR2: SEHNR, FQNEAQ (reference sequence). The ends lost 1 base at V and 3 bases at J; junction bases unmatched: 6. There are 15 residues in the CDR3. The CDR3 region is CASSLDPGQNYEQYF. DNA of the CDR3: TGTGCCAGCAGCTTAGACCCGGGACAGAACTACGAGCAGTACTTC.

The chain is built from TRBV11-2 and TRBJ2-2; TRBD2 is a possible D gene (6 bases). Germline V gene sequence: CDR1 SGHAT, CDR2 FQNNGV. Trimming removed 4 bases from V and 1 base from J, with 13 bases in between. The CDR3 contains 16 residues. CDR3 nucleotides: TGTGCCAGCAGCTCCCTGGGGAGGCGGAACACCGGGGAGCTGTTTTTT. It specifies CASSSLGRRNTGELFF.